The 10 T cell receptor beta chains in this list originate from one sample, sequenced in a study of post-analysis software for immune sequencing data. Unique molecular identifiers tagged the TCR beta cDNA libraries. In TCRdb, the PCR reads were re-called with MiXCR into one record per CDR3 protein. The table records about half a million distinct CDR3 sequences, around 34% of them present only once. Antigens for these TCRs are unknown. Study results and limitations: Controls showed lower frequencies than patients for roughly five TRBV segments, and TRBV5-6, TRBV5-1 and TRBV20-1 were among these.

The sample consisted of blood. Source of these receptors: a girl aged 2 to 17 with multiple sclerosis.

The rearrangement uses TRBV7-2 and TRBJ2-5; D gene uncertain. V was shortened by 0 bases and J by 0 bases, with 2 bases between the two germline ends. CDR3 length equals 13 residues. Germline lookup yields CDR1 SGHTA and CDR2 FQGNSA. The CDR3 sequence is CASSLAHQETQYF. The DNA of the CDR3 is TGTGCCAGCAGCTTAGCCCACCAAGAGACCCAGTACTTC.

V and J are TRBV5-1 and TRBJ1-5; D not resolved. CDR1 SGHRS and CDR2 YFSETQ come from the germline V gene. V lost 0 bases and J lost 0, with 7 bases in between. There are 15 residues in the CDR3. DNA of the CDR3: TGCGCCAGCAGCTTGGGGCAGAGTAGCAATCAGCCCCAGCATTTT. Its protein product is CASSLGQSSNQPQHF.

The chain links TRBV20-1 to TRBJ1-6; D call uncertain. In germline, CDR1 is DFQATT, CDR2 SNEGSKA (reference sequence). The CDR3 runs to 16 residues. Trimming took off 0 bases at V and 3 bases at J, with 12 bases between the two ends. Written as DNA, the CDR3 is TGCAGTGCTAGAGACACTGACGAATACTATAATTCACCCCTCCACTTT. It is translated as CSARDTDEYYNSPLHF.

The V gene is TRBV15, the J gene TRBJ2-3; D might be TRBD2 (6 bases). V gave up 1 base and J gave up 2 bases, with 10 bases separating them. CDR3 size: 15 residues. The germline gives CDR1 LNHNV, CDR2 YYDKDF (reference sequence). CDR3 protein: CATSRGRGNTDTQYF. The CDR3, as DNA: TGTGCCACCAGCAGAGGACGGGGGAACACAGATACGCAGTATTTT.

The CDR3 bases are TGCGCCAGCAGCCAATTGGATAGGCAGCACACTGAAGCTTTCTTT. Translated: CASSQLDRQHTEAFF. The V and J genes are TRBV4-1 and TRBJ1-1; D ambiguous. Trimming shortened V by 2 bases and J by 3 bases, and 13 bases separated the two germline ends. From germline, CDR1 is MGHRA and CDR2 YSYEKL. This CDR3 spans 15 amino acids.

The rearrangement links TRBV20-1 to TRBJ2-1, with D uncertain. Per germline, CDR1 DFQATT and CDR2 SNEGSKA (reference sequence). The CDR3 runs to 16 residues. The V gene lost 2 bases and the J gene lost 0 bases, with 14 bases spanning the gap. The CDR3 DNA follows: TGCAGTGCTAGAACCCCCGCGGCCAGCTCCTACAATGAGCAGTTCTTC. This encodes CSARTPAASSYNEQFF.

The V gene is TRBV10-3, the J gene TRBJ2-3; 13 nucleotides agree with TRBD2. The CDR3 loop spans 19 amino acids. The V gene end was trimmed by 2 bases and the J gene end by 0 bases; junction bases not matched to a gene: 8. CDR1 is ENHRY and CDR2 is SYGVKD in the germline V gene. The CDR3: CAISETPGLAGISTDTQYF. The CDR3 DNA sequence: TGTGCCATCAGTGAGACTCCGGGACTAGCGGGGATTAGCACAGATACGCAGTATTTT.

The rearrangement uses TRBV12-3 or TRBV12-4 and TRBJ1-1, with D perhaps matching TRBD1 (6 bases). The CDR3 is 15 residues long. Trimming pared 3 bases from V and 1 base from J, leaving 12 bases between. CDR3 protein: CASSFGRGRNTEAFF. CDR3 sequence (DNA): TGTGCCAGCAGTTTCGGCAGGGGCAGGAACACTGAAGCTTTCTTT.

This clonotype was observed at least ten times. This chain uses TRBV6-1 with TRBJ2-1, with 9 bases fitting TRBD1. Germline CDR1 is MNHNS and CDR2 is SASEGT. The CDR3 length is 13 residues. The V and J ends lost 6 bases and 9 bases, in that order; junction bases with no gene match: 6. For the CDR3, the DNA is TGTGCCAGCAGACTCACAGGGGGCGGTGAGCAGTTCTTC. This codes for CASRLTGGGEQFF.

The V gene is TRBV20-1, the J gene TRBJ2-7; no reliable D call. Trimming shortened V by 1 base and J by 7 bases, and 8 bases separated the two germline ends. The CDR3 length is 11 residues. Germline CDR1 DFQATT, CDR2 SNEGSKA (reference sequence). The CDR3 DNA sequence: TGCAGTGCTAGAGGTAACAATGAGCAGTACTTC. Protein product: CSARGNNEQYF.